The subject of this entry is one T cell receptor beta chain. The antigen is not known. The read comes to an end 3 residues before the CDR3 does, leaving the germline J gene to fill in the end. Sequenced by immunoSEQ multiplex PCR; TCRdb stores in-frame clones only, minus some. The table lists 25,000 to 35,000 clones. Unstimulated Tregs (CD4+CD25+CD127-) and CD4+CD25- non-Tregs were sorted from PBMCs. This record belongs to a study of Tregs in tolerant kidney transplant recipients. Findings and caveats of the study: Expanding Tregs on activated donor B cells appeared to best identify donor-specific TCRbeta clones. The small number of patients limits these findings pending further validation.

CDR1 and CDR2 (germline): SNHLY, FYNNEI. Trimming removed 3 bases from V and 3 bases from J, with 3 bases in between. The CDR3 runs 12 residues. The clonotype originates from a human donor who received a combined kidney and bone marrow transplant. This chain joins TRBV2 and TRBJ2-1; D is undetermined. The sequencing here drew on CD8+ T cells from blood, taken before the transplant. CDR3 DNA (partial): TGTGCCAGCAGTGACAGCTACAATGAG. As protein: CASSDSYNE. The whole CDR3 protein reads CASSDSYNEQFF.